This record looks at one TCR beta chain sequence and its context. What it recognizes is unknown. The entry originates in a study of tumor and adjacent non-tumor tissue in lung cancer. Whole-study context: The cohort had around twelve adenocarcinoma, a couple of squamous cell and 1 small cell patients. Study observations and caveats: Compared with tumor, normal lung showed significantly lower TCR diversity. Normal lung showed higher cumulative top 100 clone frequency than tumor.

The library came from three nested PCR rounds adapted from ARM-PCR protocols. Via MiXCR, TCRdb re-called the multiplex PCR reads, giving one row per CDR3 protein. The sample contains about 67,000 distinct CDR3 sequences, roughly three quarters of which appear only once. The template was RNA from unsorted bulk tissue. The normal lung tissue was taken more than 3 cm from the tumor edge. CDR3 length: 15 residues. The source is a man aged 55 to 70 with non-small cell lung cancer. The chain is built from TRBV12-2 and TRBJ1-5. TRBV12-2 is a recognized pseudogene. The sequenced sample was distant non-tumor lung tissue. CDR3 DNA: TGTGCAAGTCGCTTAACCCGTTTTGGCAATCAGCCCCAACATTTT. It yields the protein CASRLTRFGNQPQHF.